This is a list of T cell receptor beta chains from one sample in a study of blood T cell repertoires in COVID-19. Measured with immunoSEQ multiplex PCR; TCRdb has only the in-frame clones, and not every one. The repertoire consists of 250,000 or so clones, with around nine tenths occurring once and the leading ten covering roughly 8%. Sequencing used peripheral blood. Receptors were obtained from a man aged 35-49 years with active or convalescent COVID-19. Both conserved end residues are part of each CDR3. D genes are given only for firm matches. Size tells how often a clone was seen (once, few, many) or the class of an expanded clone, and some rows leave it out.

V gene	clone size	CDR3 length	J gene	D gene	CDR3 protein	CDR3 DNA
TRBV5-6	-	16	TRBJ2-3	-	CASSLDRQRDTDTQYF	TGTGCCAGCAGCTTGGATAGGCAGCGAGACACAGATACGCAGTATTTT
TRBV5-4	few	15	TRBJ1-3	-	CASSTSRSSGNTIYF	TGTGCCAGCAGCACCTCCCGGAGCTCTGGAAACACCATATATTTT
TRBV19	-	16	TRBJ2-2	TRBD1	CASTQTGGLGTGELFF	TGTGCCAGTACCCAGACAGGGGGCCTGGGCACCGGGGAGCTGTTTTTT
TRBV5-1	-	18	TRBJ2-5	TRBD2	CASSIGLAGNTYQETQYF	TGCGCCAGCAGCATTGGACTAGCGGGGAACACATACCAAGAGACCCAGTACTTC
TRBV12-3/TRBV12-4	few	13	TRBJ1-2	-	CASSLWHSYGYTF	TGTGCCAGCAGTTTGTGGCACAGCTATGGCTACACCTTC
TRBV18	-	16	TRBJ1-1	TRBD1	CASSQGQGSENTEAFF	TGTGCCAGCTCACAGGGACAGGGATCGGAGAACACTGAAGCTTTCTTT
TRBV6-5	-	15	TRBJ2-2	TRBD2	CASSRDGGVPGELFF	TGTGCCAGCAGTCGAGACGGGGGGGTACCCGGGGAGCTGTTTTTT
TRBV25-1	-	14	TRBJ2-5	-	CASSEYRMEATQYF	TGTGCCAGCAGTGAATATAGGATGGAGGCGACCCAGTACTTC
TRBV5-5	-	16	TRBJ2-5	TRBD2	CASSLFSGSVLETQYF	TGTGCCAGCAGCTTGTTTAGCGGGAGTGTATTAGAGACCCAGTACTTC
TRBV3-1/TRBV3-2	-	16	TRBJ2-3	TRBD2	CASSQGTSGTTDTQYF	TGTGCCAGCAGCCAAGGAACTAGCGGCACCACAGATACGCAGTATTTT
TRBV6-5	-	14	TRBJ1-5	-	CASNRGFSNQPQHF	TGTGCCAGCAATAGGGGGTTTAGCAATCAGCCCCAGCATTTT
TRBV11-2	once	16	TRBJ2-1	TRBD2	CASSLDQGLAGNEQFF	TGTGCCAGCAGCTTAGATCAGGGACTAGCGGGGAATGAGCAGTTCTTC
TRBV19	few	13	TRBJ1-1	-	CASSIDSGGEAFF	TGTGCCAGTAGTATAGATTCGGGGGGTGAAGCTTTCTTT
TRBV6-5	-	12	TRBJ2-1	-	CASSQHRGEQFF	TGTGCCAGCAGTCAACACCGCGGTGAGCAGTTCTTC
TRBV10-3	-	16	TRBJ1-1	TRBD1	CAIRADDRGSGTEAFF	TGTGCCATCAGGGCAGACGACAGGGGATCGGGGACTGAAGCTTTCTTT
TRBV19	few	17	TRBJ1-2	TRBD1	CASSPSSGTGPNYGYTF	TGTGCCAGTAGTCCCTCGTCCGGGACAGGTCCTAACTATGGCTACACCTTC
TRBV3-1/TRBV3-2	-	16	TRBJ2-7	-	CASSQRPPPEVYEQYF	TGTGCCAGCAGCCAACGCCCGCCACCCGAGGTATACGAGCAGTACTTC
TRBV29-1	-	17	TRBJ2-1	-	CSVDGASGGGGGNEQFF	TGCAGCGTTGACGGGGCCTCAGGGGGCGGGGGAGGAAATGAGCAGTTCTTC
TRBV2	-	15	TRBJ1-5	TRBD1	CASSEGQGVGQPQHF	TGTGCCAGCAGCGAGGGGCAGGGGGTGGGACAGCCCCAGCATTTT
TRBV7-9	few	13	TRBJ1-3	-	CASCGSSGNTIYF	TGTGCCAGCTGTGGGAGCTCTGGAAACACCATATATTTT
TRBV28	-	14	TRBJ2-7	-	CASPVQGQAYEQYF	TGTGCCAGCCCAGTCCAGGGTCAAGCCTACGAGCAGTACTTC
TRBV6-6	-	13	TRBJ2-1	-	CASSYRRDNEQFF	TGTGCCAGCAGTTATAGGAGGGACAATGAGCAGTTCTTC
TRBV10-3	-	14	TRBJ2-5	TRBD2	CAIRASGGQETQYF	TGTGCCATCAGGGCTAGCGGGGGGCAAGAGACCCAGTACTTC
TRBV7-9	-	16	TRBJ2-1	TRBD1	CASSAPPGQGASEQFF	TGTGCCAGCAGCGCGCCTCCGGGACAGGGGGCGAGTGAGCAGTTCTTC
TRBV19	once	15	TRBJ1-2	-	CASKVAGQRIYGYTF	TGTGCCAGTAAGGTGGCCGGACAGAGAATTTATGGCTACACCTTC
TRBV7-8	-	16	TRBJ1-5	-	CASSFGAGVHNQPQHF	TGTGCCAGCAGCTTCGGAGCAGGGGTTCATAATCAGCCCCAGCATTTT
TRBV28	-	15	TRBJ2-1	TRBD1	CASSLGTGVYNEQFF	TGTGCCAGCAGTTTGGGGACAGGGGTCTACAATGAGCAGTTCTTC
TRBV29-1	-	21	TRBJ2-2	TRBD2	CSVDQSGRGLAGVSVTGELFF	TGCAGCGTTGATCAGTCAGGGAGGGGACTAGCGGGAGTAAGTGTCACCGGGGAGCTGTTTTTT
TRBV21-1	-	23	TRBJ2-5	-	CASSSKATEGLGTSGSRAETQYF	TGTGCCAGCAGCTCAAAGGCCACTGAGGGTTTGGGGACTAGCGGGAGTAGAGCGGAGACCCAGTACTTC
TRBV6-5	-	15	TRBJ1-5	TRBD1	CASRAGGRSNQPQHF	TGTGCCAGCAGAGCAGGGGGCCGCAGCAATCAGCCCCAGCATTTT
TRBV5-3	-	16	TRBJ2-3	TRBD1	CARSLTGARGTDTQYF	TGTGCCAGAAGCCTAACAGGGGCCAGGGGCACAGATACGCAGTATTTT
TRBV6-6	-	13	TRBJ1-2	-	CASSYRENYGYTF	TGTGCCAGCAGTTATCGAGAAAACTATGGCTACACCTTC
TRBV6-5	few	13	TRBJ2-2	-	CASRSTGTGELFF	TGTGCCAGCAGGTCGACAGGAACCGGGGAGCTGTTTTTT
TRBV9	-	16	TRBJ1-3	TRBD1	CASSLHWDSSGNTIYF	TGTGCCAGCAGCCTACACTGGGACAGCTCTGGAAACACCATATATTTT
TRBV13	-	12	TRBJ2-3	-	CASSFVADTQYF	TGTGCCAGCAGCTTCGTCGCAGATACGCAGTATTTT
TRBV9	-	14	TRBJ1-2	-	CASSKPGLRYGYTF	TGTGCCAGCAGCAAGCCGGGACTGAGGTATGGCTACACCTTC
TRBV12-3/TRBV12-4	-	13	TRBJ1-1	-	CASGLGRDTEAFF	TGTGCCAGCGGGCTGGGGAGGGACACTGAAGCTTTCTTT
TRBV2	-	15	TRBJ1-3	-	CASRGAEAAGNTIYF	TGTGCCAGCAGGGGGGCGGAGGCGGCTGGAAACACCATATATTTT
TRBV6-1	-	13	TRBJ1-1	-	CASSEGGNTEAFF	TGTGCCAGCAGTGAGGGGGGGAACACTGAAGCTTTCTTT
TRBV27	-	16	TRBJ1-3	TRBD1	CASRPLKGAFGNTIYF	TGTGCCAGCAGACCTCTAAAGGGGGCCTTTGGAAACACCATATATTTT
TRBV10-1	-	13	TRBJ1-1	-	CASSTTGNTEAFF	TGCGCCAGCAGTACGACAGGGAACACTGAAGCTTTCTTT
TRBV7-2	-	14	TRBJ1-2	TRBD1	CASSLGQGAYGYTF	TGTGCCAGCAGCTTGGGACAGGGGGCTTATGGCTACACCTTC
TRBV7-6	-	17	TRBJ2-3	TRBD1	CASSLLSTGEGTDTQYF	TGTGCCAGCAGCTTACTTTCGACAGGGGAAGGCACAGATACGCAGTATTTT
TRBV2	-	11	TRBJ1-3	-	CAIPSGNTIYF	TGTGCCATTCCGAGTGGAAACACCATATATTTT
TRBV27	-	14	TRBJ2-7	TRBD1	CASSPGTGPYEQYF	TGTGCCAGCAGTCCCGGGACAGGTCCCTACGAGCAGTACTTC
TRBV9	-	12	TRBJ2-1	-	CASSIRGYEQFF	TGTGCCAGCAGCATCAGGGGTTACGAGCAGTTCTTC
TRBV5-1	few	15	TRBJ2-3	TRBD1	CASSPGQVGSDTQYF	TGCGCCAGCAGCCCTGGACAGGTGGGTTCAGATACGCAGTATTTT
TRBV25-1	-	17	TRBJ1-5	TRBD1	CASSETDLTGGNQPQHF	TGTGCCAGCAGTGAAACAGACTTGACAGGGGGCAATCAGCCCCAGCATTTT
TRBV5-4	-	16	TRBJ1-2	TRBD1	CASSPGTGGLSYGYTF	TGTGCCAGCAGCCCCGGGACAGGGGGCCTGAGCTATGGCTACACCTTC
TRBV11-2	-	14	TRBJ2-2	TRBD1	CASSFVQGGAKLFF	TGTGCCAGCAGCTTCGTACAGGGGGGAGCGAAGCTGTTTTTT
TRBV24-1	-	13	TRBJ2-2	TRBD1	CARGQGCTGELFF	TGTGCCAGAGGACAGGGGTGCACCGGGGAGCTGTTTTTT
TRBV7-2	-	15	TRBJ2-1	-	CASSLAAGGVNEQFF	TGTGCCAGCAGCTTAGCAGCAGGAGGGGTCAATGAGCAGTTCTTC
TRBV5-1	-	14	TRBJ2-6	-	CASSLGVGANVLTF	TGCGCCAGCAGCTTAGGGGTAGGGGCCAACGTCCTGACTTTC
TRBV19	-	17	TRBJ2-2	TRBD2	CASSGLAGGPRTGELFF	TGTGCCAGTAGTGGACTAGCGGGAGGGCCTCGGACCGGGGAGCTGTTTTTT